A single sample gave rise to the 16 T cell receptor beta chains below, sequenced in a study of T cell responses to AZD1222 COVID-19 vaccine. The method was immunoSEQ multiplex PCR; TCRdb's version includes in-frame clones alone and lacks a portion of them. Here the sample spans roughly 150,000 clones, around 88% being singletons. This material consisted of peripheral blood, taken on day 0 of MenACWY control vaccination. These receptors came from an adult in good health.

The gene calls are TRBV30 and TRBJ2-2; D remains unclear. The CDR3 extends over 14 amino acids. The V and J ends lost 2 bases and 3 bases respectively, with 10 bases between them. Germline loops: CDR1 GTSNPN, CDR2 SVGIG (reference sequence). CDR3 in DNA: TGTGCCTGGAGTCGTGACACCGACACCGGGGAGCTGTTTTTT. It specifies CAWSRDTDTGELFF.

The chain joins TRBV19 to TRBJ1-6; D gene ambiguous. The V end was cut by 5 bases, the J end by 10 bases, with 18 bases between. Germline CDR1 LNHDA, CDR2 SQIVND (reference sequence). The CDR3 runs 15 residues. CDR3 bases: TGTGCCAGTAGTGTCAACCGCCGAGAGGCGTCACCCCTCCACTTT. This translates into CASSVNRREASPLHF.

The chain links TRBV12-5 to TRBJ2-5; D ambiguous. Germline CDR1 and CDR2: LGHNT and FRNRAP. The V end lost 1 base, the J end lost 6 bases, and 12 bases lay between the germline ends. This CDR3 has 14 residues. The CDR3 bases are TGTGCTAGTGGTTTGGATCGAATACAACAGACCCAGTACTTC. Translated: CASGLDRIQQTQYF.

The CDR3 spells CASKKGGGTAKNIQYF. The CDR3 region has the DNA TGTGCCAGTAAGAAAGGGGGGGGCACTGCCAAAAACATTCAGTACTTC. V and J are TRBV19 and TRBJ2-4, with D possibly being TRBD2 (7 bases). The germline V gene has CDR1 LNHDA and CDR2 SQIVND (reference sequence). Between the trimmed V and J ends, which lost 7 bases and 1 base, there was a span of 17 bases. The CDR3 length is 16 residues.

The chain is built from TRBV6-5 and TRBJ1-1, with D perhaps matching TRBD1 (5 bases). V lost 5 bases and J lost 5, with 15 bases in between. Germline values: CDR1 MNHEY, CDR2 SVGAGI. The CDR3 contains 14 residues. The CDR3 reads CASSKPGLRTEAFF. In DNA, the CDR3 is TGTGCCAGCAGTAAACCGGGACTTCGAACTGAAGCTTTCTTT.

V and J are TRBV30 and TRBJ1-3; no clear D. Germline V gene data show CDR1 as GTSNPN and CDR2 as SVGIG (reference sequence). The CDR3 sequence is 13 residues long. V gave up 7 bases and J gave up 2 bases, with 12 bases separating them. Here the CDR3 reads CALMEEAGNTIYF. The CDR3 DNA sequence: TGTGCCTTAATGGAGGAGGCTGGAAACACCATATATTTT.

The rearrangement joins TRBV5-1 to TRBJ1-2, with D maybe TRBD1 (5 bases). The germline gives CDR1 SGHRS, CDR2 YFSETQ. V was clipped by 4 bases and J by 6 bases, with 13 bases between them. This CDR3 has 13 residues. The chain's CDR3 is CASSRGQGDGYTF. The CDR3 coding sequence is TGCGCCAGCAGCCGTGGACAAGGGGATGGCTACACCTTC.

The J gene is TRBJ1-1, the V gene TRBV6-5, with TRBD1 matching 8 bases. The junction had 7 bases not matched to a gene; V was cut back by 6 bases and J by 4 bases. Germline V gives CDR1 MNHEY, CDR2 SVGAGI. CDR3 size: 14 residues. In DNA, the CDR3 is TGTGCCAGCAGCAAACAAACAGGGGGCACTGAAGCTTTCTTT. This translates into CASSKQTGGTEAFF.

The V gene is TRBV12-3 or TRBV12-4, the J gene TRBJ1-5; 7 nucleotides match TRBD1. The CDR3 covers 13 residues. Losses at the gene ends were 5 bases for V and 6 bases for J; bases not matched to a gene: 4. The chain's CDR3 is CASSKGAVQPQHF. The DNA for the CDR3 is TGTGCCAGCAGTAAGGGGGCCGTTCAGCCCCAGCATTTT.

The V call is TRBV25-1, the J call TRBJ2-2, with D perhaps assigned TRBD1 or TRBD2 (5 bases each). The CDR3 is 17 residues long. Trimming took 1 base from V and 9 from J, leaving 21 bases between them. Germline lookup yields CDR1 MGHDK and CDR2 SYGVNS. CDR3 sequence: CASSESGTGNVLRELFF. In DNA form, the CDR3 reads TGTGCCAGCAGTGAATCAGGGACGGGCAACGTTCTACGGGAGCTGTTTTTT.

The rearrangement joins TRBV18 to TRBJ1-5, with 7 bases matching TRBD1. CDR3 length: 16 amino acids. V shed 2 bases, J shed 1 base, and the junction held 5 bases outside the gene matches. Germline V CDR1 and CDR2: KGHSH, LQKENI. This CDR3 reads CASSPGTAVSNQPQHF. DNA of the CDR3: TGTGCCAGCTCACCAGGGACAGCCGTAAGCAATCAGCCCCAGCATTTT.

J is TRBJ2-1 and V is TRBV28; 8 bases fit TRBD2. From germline, CDR1 is MDHEN and CDR2 SYDVKM. Losses at the gene ends were 9 bases for V and 8 bases for J; bases not matched to a gene: 9. The CDR3 totals 13 residues. The CDR3 bases are TGTGCCAGTGGGACGAGCGGGAGATATGAGCAGTTCTTC. Its translation: CASGTSGRYEQFF.

The chain is built from TRBV19 and TRBJ1-1, with D unresolved. V was trimmed by 6 bases and J by 4 bases, leaving 12 bases between them. Germline assignment: CDR1 LNHDA and CDR2 SQIVND (reference sequence). The CDR3 spans 13 residues. In DNA form, the CDR3 reads TGTGCCAGTAGCAGGAGCGAAGGCACTGAAGCTTTCTTT. This codes for CASSRSEGTEAFF.

This clone was seen once. This chain connects TRBV28 to TRBJ1-5; D remains unclear. This CDR3 spans 12 amino acids. V was pared by 6 bases and J by 3 bases, with 6 bases between. Germline loops: CDR1 MDHEN, CDR2 SYDVKM. Written as DNA, the CDR3 is TGTGCCAGCAGCCAGAACAATCAGCCCCAGCATTTT. Encoded protein: CASSQNNQPQHF.

The V gene is TRBV6-5, the J gene TRBJ2-7; 10 bases are shared with TRBD2. J lost 4 bases, V lost 2 bases, and 5 bases had no gene match. The V gene's germline CDR1 is MNHEY and CDR2 SVGAGI. The length of the CDR3 is 15 residues. In DNA form, the CDR3 reads TGTGCCAGCAGTTACGTGGGACTAGCGCAGTACGAGCAGTACTTC. It codes for CASSYVGLAQYEQYF.

V gene TRBV11-3 combines with J gene TRBJ1-1, with a weak D call TRBD1 (5 bases). The germline V gene has CDR1 SGHNT and CDR2 YENEEA. Trimming removed 4 bases at V and 6 bases at J, with 9 bases between. The CDR3 totals 12 residues. The CDR3 region has the DNA TGTGCCAGCAGCTCCAGGGTTGCTGAAGCTTTCTTT. Protein sequence: CASSSRVAEAFF.